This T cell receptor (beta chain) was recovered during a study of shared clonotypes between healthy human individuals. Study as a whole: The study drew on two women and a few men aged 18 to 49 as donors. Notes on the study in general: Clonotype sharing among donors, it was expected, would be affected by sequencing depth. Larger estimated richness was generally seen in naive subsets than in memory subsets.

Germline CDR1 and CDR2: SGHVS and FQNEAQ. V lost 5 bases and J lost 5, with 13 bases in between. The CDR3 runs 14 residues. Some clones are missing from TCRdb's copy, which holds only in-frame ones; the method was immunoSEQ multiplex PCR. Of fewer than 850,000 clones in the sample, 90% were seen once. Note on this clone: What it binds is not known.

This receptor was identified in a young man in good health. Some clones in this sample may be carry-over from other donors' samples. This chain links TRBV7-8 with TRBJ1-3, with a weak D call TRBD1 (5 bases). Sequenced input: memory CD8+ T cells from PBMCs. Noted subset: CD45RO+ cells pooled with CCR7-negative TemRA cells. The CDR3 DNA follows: TGTGCCAGCAGCCCCGGGGAGGGGAGAAACACCATATATTTT. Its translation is CASSPGEGRNTIYF.